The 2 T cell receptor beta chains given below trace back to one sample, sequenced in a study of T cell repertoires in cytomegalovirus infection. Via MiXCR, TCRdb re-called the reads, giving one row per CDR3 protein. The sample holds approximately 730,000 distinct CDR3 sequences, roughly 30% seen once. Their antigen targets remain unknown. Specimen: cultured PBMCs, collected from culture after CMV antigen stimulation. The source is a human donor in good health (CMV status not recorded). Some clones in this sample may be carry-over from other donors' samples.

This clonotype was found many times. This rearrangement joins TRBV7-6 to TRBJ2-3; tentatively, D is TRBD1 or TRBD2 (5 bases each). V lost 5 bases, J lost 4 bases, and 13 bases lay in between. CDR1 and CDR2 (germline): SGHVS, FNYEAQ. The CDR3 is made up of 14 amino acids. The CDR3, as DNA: TGTGCCAGCAGCAGAGGGGTGACCCCAGATACGCAGTATTTT. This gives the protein CASSRGVTPDTQYF.

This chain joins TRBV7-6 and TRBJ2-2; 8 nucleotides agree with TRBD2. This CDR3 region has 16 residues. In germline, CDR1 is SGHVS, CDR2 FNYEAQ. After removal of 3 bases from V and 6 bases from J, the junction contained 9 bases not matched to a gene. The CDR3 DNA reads TGTGCCAGCAGCTTGCTAGCGGGCGGTCCATCCGGGGAGCTGTTTTTT. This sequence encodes CASSLLAGGPSGELFF. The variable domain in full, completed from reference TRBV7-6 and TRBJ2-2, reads GAGVSQSPRYKVTKRGQDVALRCDPISGHVSLYWYRQALGQGPEFLTYFNYEAQQDKSGLPNDRFSAERPEGSISTLTIQRTEQRDSAMYRCASSLLAGGPSGELFFGEGSRLTVL.